This T cell receptor (beta chain) was found in a study of control samples from healthy donors and cancer patients. This clone has only a few counts. Only in-frame clones appear in the TCRdb table, and some are missing; sequencing was by immunoSEQ multiplex PCR. Here the sample spans fewer than 200,000 clones, 88% being singletons. V lost 2 bases, J lost 4 bases, and 11 bases lay in between. Germline V CDR1 and CDR2: SEHNR, FQNEAQ (reference sequence). This CDR3 comprises 14 residues. This TCR derives from a young woman in good health. V is TRBV7-9 and J is TRBJ1-1; TRBD1 might be the D (6 bases). Sequenced input: blood. CDR3 DNA sequence: TGTGCCAGCAGCTTACGCAGGGGAGGCACTGAAGCTTTCTTT. Encoded protein: CASSLRRGGTEAFF.